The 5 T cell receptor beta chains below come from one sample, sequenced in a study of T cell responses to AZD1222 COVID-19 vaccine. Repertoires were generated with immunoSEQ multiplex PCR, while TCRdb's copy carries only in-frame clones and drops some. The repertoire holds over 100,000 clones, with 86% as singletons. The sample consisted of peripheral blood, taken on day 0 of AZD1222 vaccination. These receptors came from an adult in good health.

DNA of the CDR3: TGCGCCAGCAGTGAGCTCCACAGGGGGGAAACCACCTTC. Translated, it gives CASSELHRGETTF. V usage is TRBV10-2 and J usage is TRBJ1-2, with 8 nucleotides matching TRBD1. V was clipped by 2 bases and J by 13 bases; unmatched bases: 9. The CDR3 consists of 13 residues. Germline V gives CDR1 WSHSY, CDR2 SAAADI.

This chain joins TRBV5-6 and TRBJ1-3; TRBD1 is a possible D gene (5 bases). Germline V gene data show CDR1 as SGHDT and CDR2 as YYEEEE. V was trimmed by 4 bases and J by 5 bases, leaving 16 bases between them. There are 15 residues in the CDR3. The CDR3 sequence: CASSQPAGSRNTIYF. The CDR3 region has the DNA TGTGCCAGCAGCCAGCCTGCAGGGTCGAGAAACACCATATATTTT.

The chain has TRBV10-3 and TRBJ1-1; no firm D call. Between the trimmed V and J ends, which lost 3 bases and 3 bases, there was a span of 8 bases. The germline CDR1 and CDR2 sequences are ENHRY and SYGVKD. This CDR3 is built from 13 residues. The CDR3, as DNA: TGTGCCATCAGTGACGGCGTCGACACTGAAGCTTTCTTT. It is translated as CAISDGVDTEAFF.

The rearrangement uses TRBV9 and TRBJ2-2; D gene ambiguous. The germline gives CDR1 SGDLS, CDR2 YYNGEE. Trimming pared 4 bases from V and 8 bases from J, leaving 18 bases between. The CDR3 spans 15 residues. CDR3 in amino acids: CASSPEDGFTGELFF. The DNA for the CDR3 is TGTGCCAGCAGCCCTGAGGACGGTTTTACGGGGGAGCTGTTTTTT.

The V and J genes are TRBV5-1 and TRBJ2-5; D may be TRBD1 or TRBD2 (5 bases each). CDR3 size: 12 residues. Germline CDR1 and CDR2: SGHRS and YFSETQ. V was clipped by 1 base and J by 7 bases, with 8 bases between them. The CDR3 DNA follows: TGCGCCAGCAGCTTGACTAGGGGGACCCAGTACTTC. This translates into CASSLTRGTQYF.